This TCR beta chain was sequenced for a study of blood T cell repertoires in COVID-19. Across the study: T cells, B-cell-depleted T cells, or PBMCs provided the cDNA or gDNA that served as material.

TCRdb's table, derived via immunoSEQ multiplex PCR, lists solely in-frame clones and lacks some. The sample lists just over 250,000 clones, 91% seen once, with around 2.6% in the top ten. The Seattle patients joined while their infection was active and were tracked longitudinally afterward. The CDR3 extends over 15 amino acids. Germline V gene lookup returns CDR1 GTSNPN and CDR2 SVGIG (reference sequence). V lost 0 bases and J lost 3; bases outside the gene matches: 4. This TCR was sampled from a young adult with COVID-19, enrolled during active disease. The chain is built from TRBV30 and TRBJ2-2, with TRBD1 identical over 7 bases. Sequenced material: peripheral blood. CDR3 protein: CAWSVGGVYTGELFF. CDR3 in DNA: TGTGCCTGGAGTGTAGGGGGCGTTTACACCGGGGAGCTGTTTTTT.